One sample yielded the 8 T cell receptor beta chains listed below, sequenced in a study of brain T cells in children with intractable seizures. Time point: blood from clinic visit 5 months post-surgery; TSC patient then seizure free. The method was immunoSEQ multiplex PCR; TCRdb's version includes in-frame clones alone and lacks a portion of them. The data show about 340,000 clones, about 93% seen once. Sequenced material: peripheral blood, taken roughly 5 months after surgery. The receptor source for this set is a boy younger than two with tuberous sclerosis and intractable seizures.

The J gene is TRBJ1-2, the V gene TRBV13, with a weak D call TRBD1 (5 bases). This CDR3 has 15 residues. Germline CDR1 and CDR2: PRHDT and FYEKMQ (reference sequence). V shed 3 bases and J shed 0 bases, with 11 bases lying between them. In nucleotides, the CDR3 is TGTGCCAGCAGCTTCAGCGGGGCCGCTAACTATGGCTACACCTTC. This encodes CASSFSGAANYGYTF.

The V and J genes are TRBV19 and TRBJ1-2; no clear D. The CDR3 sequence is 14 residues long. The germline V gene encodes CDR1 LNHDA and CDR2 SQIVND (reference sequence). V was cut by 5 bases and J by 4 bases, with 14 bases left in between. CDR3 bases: TGTGCCAGTAGTCCGGACGGTAAATCCTATGGCTACACCTTC. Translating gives CASSPDGKSYGYTF.

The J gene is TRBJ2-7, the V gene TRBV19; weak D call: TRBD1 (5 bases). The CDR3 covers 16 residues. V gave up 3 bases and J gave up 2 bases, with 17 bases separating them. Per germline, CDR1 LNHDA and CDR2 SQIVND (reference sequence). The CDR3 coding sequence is TGTGCCAGTAGTATCGTAGGGGCGGATCGGGCCTACGAGCAGTACTTC. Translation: CASSIVGADRAYEQYF.

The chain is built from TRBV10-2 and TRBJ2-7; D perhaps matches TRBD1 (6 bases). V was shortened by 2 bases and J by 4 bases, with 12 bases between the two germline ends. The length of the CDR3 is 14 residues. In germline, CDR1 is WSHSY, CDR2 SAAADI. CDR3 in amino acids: CASSETLGTYEQYF. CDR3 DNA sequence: TGCGCCAGCAGTGAGACCCTAGGGACATACGAGCAGTACTTC.

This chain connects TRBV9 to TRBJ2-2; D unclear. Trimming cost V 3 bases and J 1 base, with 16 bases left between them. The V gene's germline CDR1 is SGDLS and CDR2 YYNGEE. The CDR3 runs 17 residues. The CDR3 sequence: CASSALPTELNTGELFF. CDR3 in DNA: TGTGCCAGCAGCGCTCTCCCCACAGAGTTGAACACCGGGGAGCTGTTTTTT.

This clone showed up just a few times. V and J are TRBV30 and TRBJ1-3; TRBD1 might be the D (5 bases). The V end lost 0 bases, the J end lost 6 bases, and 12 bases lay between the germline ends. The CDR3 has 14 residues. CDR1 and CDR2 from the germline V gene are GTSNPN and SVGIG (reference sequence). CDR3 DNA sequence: TGTGCCTGGAGTGTATTTGCAGGGACAAACACCATATATTTT. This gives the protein CAWSVFAGTNTIYF.

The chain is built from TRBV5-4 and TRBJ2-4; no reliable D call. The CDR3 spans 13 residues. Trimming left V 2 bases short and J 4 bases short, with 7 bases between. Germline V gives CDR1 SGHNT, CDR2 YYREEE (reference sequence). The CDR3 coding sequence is TGTGCCAGCAGCTTAGGTCCAAAAAACATTCAGTACTTC. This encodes CASSLGPKNIQYF.

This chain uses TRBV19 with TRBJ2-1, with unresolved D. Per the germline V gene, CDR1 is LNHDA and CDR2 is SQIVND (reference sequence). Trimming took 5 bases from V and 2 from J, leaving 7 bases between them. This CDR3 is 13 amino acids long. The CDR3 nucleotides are TGTGCCAGTAGTGACTCCGCCTACAATGAGCAGTTCTTC. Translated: CASSDSAYNEQFF.